The 25 T cell receptor beta chains below all came from one sample that was sequenced in a study of T cell changes during pregnancy in multiple sclerosis. Using immunoSEQ multiplex PCR, the repertoire was profiled, and TCRdb retains in-frame clones only, with some absent. The table records 40,000 or so clones, over 85% of them present only once. Sequencing used CD4+ T cells from peripheral blood mononuclear cells, obtained before pregnancy. These receptor sequences come from a female donor with multiple sclerosis, enrolled in a pregnancy study.

This clone was observed a handful of times. V and J are TRBV6-1 and TRBJ1-6; 7 bases line up with TRBD1. From germline, CDR1 is MNHNS and CDR2 SASEGT. The ends lost 8 bases at V and 4 bases at J; junction bases unmatched: 2. CDR3 size: 13 residues. In DNA, the CDR3 is TGTGCCAGCTCGACAGGGTATAATTCACCCCTCCACTTT. It yields the protein CASSTGYNSPLHF.

The chain is built from TRBV6-4 and TRBJ2-6; TRBD1 is a possible D gene (6 bases). Trimming pared 6 bases from V and 4 bases from J, leaving 10 bases between. The CDR3 runs 14 residues. CDR1 MRHNA and CDR2 SNTAGT come from the germline V gene. CDR3: CASRAGAGANVLTF. The CDR3, as DNA: TGTGCCAGCAGGGCAGGGGCCGGGGCCAACGTCCTGACTTTC.

The chain is built from TRBV25-1 and TRBJ2-3; 10 nucleotides match TRBD2. V trimming: 3 bases; J trimming: 2 bases; junction bases outside the gene matches: 11. Germline loops: CDR1 MGHDK, CDR2 SYGVNS. This CDR3 has 18 amino acids. The CDR3 nucleotides read TGTGCCAGCAGTGACCCTACATCCACTAGCGGGGCCACAGATACGCAGTATTTT. Translation: CASSDPTSTSGATDTQYF.

The V call is TRBV19, the J call TRBJ1-1, with D perhaps TRBD1 (5 bases). V lost 1 base, J lost 11 bases, and 8 bases lay in between. Germline assignment: CDR1 LNHDA and CDR2 SQIVND (reference sequence). The CDR3 spans 11 residues. The CDR3: CASSIAGGAFF. CDR3 sequence (DNA): TGTGCCAGTAGTATAGCCGGGGGGGCTTTCTTT.

V and J are TRBV5-4 and TRBJ2-3, with TRBD1 matching over 7 bases. V lost 5 bases, J lost 3 bases, and 3 bases stayed unmatched. CDR3 length equals 13 residues. Germline V gene data show CDR1 as SGHNT and CDR2 as YYREEE (reference sequence). The CDR3 loop reads CASSLQGTDTQYF. The CDR3 DNA reads as TGTGCCAGCAGTCTACAGGGGACAGATACGCAGTATTTT.

The gene calls are TRBV6-1 and TRBJ2-7; 7 bases are a match to TRBD1. Looked up from germline, CDR1 is MNHNS and CDR2 is SASEGT. This CDR3 has 16 amino acids. The V and J ends lost 2 bases and 2 bases, in that order; junction bases with no gene match: 9. CDR3: CASSERSGTETYEQYF. The CDR3 bases are TGTGCCAGCAGTGAAAGGTCAGGGACAGAGACCTACGAGCAGTACTTC.

The CDR3 bases are TGCGCCAGCAGCAGGACCTTTAGCGGGGGGGGCACAGATACGCAGTATTTT. The encoded protein is CASSRTFSGGGTDTQYF. The genes are TRBV5-1 and TRBJ2-3; 11 nucleotides agree with TRBD2. The trim removed 4 bases at V and 1 base at J, leaving 8 bases unmatched. Germline V gene sequence: CDR1 SGHRS, CDR2 YFSETQ. CDR3 length equals 17 residues. The whole variable domain, remainder taken from reference TRBV5-1 and TRBJ2-3, is KAGVTQTPRYLIKTRGQQVTLSCSPISGHRSVSWYQQTPGQGLQFLFEYFSETQRNKGNFPGRFSGRQFSNSRSEMNVSTLELGDSALYLCASSRTFSGGGTDTQYFGPGTRLTVL.

V gene TRBV5-1 combines with J gene TRBJ2-7; tentatively, D is TRBD2 (7 bases). CDR3 size: 13 residues. Trimming shortened V by 2 bases and J by 5 bases, and 11 bases separated the two germline ends. Per the germline V gene, CDR1 is SGHRS and CDR2 is YFSETQ. The CDR3, as DNA: TGCGCCAGCAGCTTCGTAGGGGGGGACGAGCAGTACTTC. Amino acids: CASSFVGGDEQYF.

The V call is TRBV18, the J call TRBJ2-6, with 8 nucleotides matching TRBD1. The CDR3 totals 19 residues. The germline V gene encodes CDR1 KGHSH and CDR2 LQKENI. Trimming removed 3 bases from V and 1 base from J; junction bases left unmatched: 11. Here the CDR3 DNA reads TGTGCCAGCTCACCCCTTGGACAGGGTTTTTCGTCTGGGGCCAACGTCCTGACTTTC. This gives the protein CASSPLGQGFSSGANVLTF.

The rearrangement joins TRBV5-1 to TRBJ1-2; no firm D call. The CDR3 extends over 14 amino acids. V lost 2 bases and J lost 0, with 8 bases in between. CDR1 and CDR2 from the germline V gene are SGHRS and YFSETQ. This CDR3 is CASSLTATNYGYTF. CDR3 DNA: TGCGCCAGCAGCTTAACAGCTACTAACTATGGCTACACCTTC.

V and J are TRBV7-2 and TRBJ2-2, with 13 bases that match TRBD2. Trimming cost V 5 bases and J 2 bases; bases outside gene matches: 5. This CDR3 is 17 amino acids long. The germline gives CDR1 SGHTA, CDR2 FQGNSA. As DNA, the CDR3 is TGTGCCAGCAGCCAAGGGACTAGCGGGGCCAACACCGGGGAGCTGTTTTTT. Protein sequence: CASSQGTSGANTGELFF. The full variable domain, rest sourced from reference TRBV7-2 and TRBJ2-2, is GAGVSQSPSNKVTEKGKDVELRCDPISGHTALYWYRQSLGQGLEFLIYFQGNSAPDKSGLPSDRFSAERTGGSVSTLTIQRTQQEDSAVYLCASSQGTSGANTGELFFGEGSRLTVL.

In DNA form, the CDR3 reads TGTGCCAGCAGCCGACTGTACCAAGAGACCCAGTACTTC. Translation gives CASSRLYQETQYF. The V gene is TRBV28, the J gene TRBJ2-5; D uncertain. Germline CDR1 is MDHEN and CDR2 is SYDVKM. V was cut by 6 bases and J by 0 bases, with 8 bases left in between. The CDR3 spans 13 residues. The variable domain in full, with the rest retrieved from reference TRBV28 and TRBJ2-5, is DVKVTQSSRYLVKRTGEKVFLECVQDMDHENMFWYRQDPGLGLRLIYFSYDVKMKEKGDIPEGYSVSREKKERFSLILESASTNQTSMYLCASSRLYQETQYFGPGTRLLVL.

The V and J genes are TRBV5-1 and TRBJ1-2; 7 bases agree with TRBD1. The trim removed 0 bases at V and 0 bases at J, leaving 2 bases unmatched. Germline lookup yields CDR1 SGHRS and CDR2 YFSETQ. The CDR3 consists of 15 residues. The CDR3 DNA reads TGCGCCAGCAGCTTGGGCCAGGGGGCTAACTATGGCTACACCTTC. As protein: CASSLGQGANYGYTF.

The chain links TRBV7-9 to TRBJ1-2; D ambiguous. Germline V gene lookup returns CDR1 SEHNR and CDR2 FQNEAQ (reference sequence). Between the trimmed V and J ends, which lost 8 bases and 2 bases, there was a span of 9 bases. The CDR3 extends over 12 amino acids. CDR3 nucleotide sequence: TGTGCCAGCCAAAAAAGCAACTATGGCTACACCTTC. Protein: CASQKSNYGYTF. Supplemented by reference TRBV7-9 and TRBJ1-2, the full variable domain reads DTGVSQNPRHKITKRGQNVTFRCDPISEHNRLYWYRQTLGQGPEFLTYFQNEAQLEKSRLLSDRFSAERPKGSFSTLEIQRTEQGDSAMYLCASQKSNYGYTFGSGTRLTVV.

The rearrangement uses TRBV5-4 and TRBJ1-2, with 12 bases identical to TRBD1. Trimming removed 4 bases from V and 5 bases from J; junction bases left unmatched: 6. The CDR3 is 15 residues long. Germline V gene data show CDR1 as SGHNT and CDR2 as YYREEE (reference sequence). The CDR3 region has the DNA TGTGCCAGCAGCGAGGGGACAGGGGGCTATTATGGCTACACCTTC. Its protein product is CASSEGTGGYYGYTF. The whole variable domain, filled in from reference TRBV5-4 and TRBJ1-2, reads ETGVTQSPTHLIKTRGQQVTLRCSSQSGHNTVSWYQQALGQGPQFIFQYYREEENGRGNFPPRFSGLQFPNYSSELNVNALELDDSALYLCASSEGTGGYYGYTFGSGTRLTVV.

V gene TRBV5-1 combines with J gene TRBJ1-2; TRBD1 agrees at 7 bases. Trimming at V came to 0 bases and at J to 3 bases, leaving 14 bases not matched to a gene. The CDR3 contains 18 residues. Germline-derived CDR1 and CDR2 are SGHRS and YFSETQ. The CDR3, as DNA: TGCGCCAGCAGCTTGGTCCCGGCCCAACAGGGGATGGACTATGGCTACACCTTC. This codes for CASSLVPAQQGMDYGYTF.

The chain joins TRBV5-1 to TRBJ2-4; 8 bases map to TRBD1. CDR3 length: 14 amino acids. V gave up 4 bases and J gave up 6 bases; unmatched junction bases: 6. Germline V gene data show CDR1 as SGHRS and CDR2 as YFSETQ. The DNA for the CDR3 is TGCGCCAGCAGCGATGGGACAGGTGGAAACATTCAGTACTTC. It translates to CASSDGTGGNIQYF. Combining the CDR3 with reference TRBV5-1 and TRBJ2-4 gives the whole variable domain KAGVTQTPRYLIKTRGQQVTLSCSPISGHRSVSWYQQTPGQGLQFLFEYFSETQRNKGNFPGRFSGRQFSNSRSEMNVSTLELGDSALYLCASSDGTGGNIQYFGAGTRLSVL.

This CDR3 is CASRATGNYGYTF. CDR3 sequence (DNA): TGCGCCAGCAGAGCGACAGGGAACTATGGCTACACCTTC. J is TRBJ1-2 and V is TRBV5-1; 7 nucleotides agree with TRBD1. V shed 5 bases, J shed 2 bases, and the junction held 3 bases outside the gene matches. Per germline, CDR1 SGHRS and CDR2 YFSETQ. This CDR3 spans 13 amino acids. The full variable domain, rest sourced from reference TRBV5-1 and TRBJ1-2, is KAGVTQTPRYLIKTRGQQVTLSCSPISGHRSVSWYQQTPGQGLQFLFEYFSETQRNKGNFPGRFSGRQFSNSRSEMNVSTLELGDSALYLCASRATGNYGYTFGSGTRLTVV.

The chain employs TRBV7-2 and TRBJ1-1; 7 nucleotides line up with TRBD1. V lost 5 bases to trimming and J lost 8 bases; unmatched junction nucleotides: 8. The CDR3 length is 13 residues. Germline lookup yields CDR1 SGHTA and CDR2 FQGNSA. The CDR3 region is CASSTKTGAEAFF. For the CDR3, the DNA is TGTGCCAGCAGCACGAAAACAGGGGCAGAAGCTTTCTTT.

This chain uses TRBV7-9 with TRBJ1-2, with a weak D call TRBD1 (5 bases). Trimming cost V 5 bases and J 8 bases, with 18 bases left between them. Germline lookup yields CDR1 SEHNR and CDR2 FQNEAQ (reference sequence). The CDR3 totals 14 residues. CDR3 sequence (DNA): TGTGCCAGCAGCCAGCAGGGAGGGGTCCGGGGCTACACCTTC. Its translation is CASSQQGGVRGYTF.

The chain couples TRBV5-4 to TRBJ1-6, with D uncertain. Trimming removed 4 bases from V and 9 bases from J, with 17 bases in between. The CDR3 is 15 amino acids. Germline CDR1 SGHNT, CDR2 YYREEE (reference sequence). The CDR3 nucleotides are TGTGCCAGCAGCCCGGACGGGGAAGTGGGTTCACCCCTCCACTTT. It is translated as CASSPDGEVGSPLHF.

The rearrangement uses TRBV5-5 and TRBJ2-2; D is possibly TRBD1 (5 bases). The CDR3 runs to 15 residues. Germline V CDR1 and CDR2: SGHKS, YYEKEE (reference sequence). Deletions cut 4 bases from V and 1 base from J, with 11 bases between. CDR3 protein: CASSPRTRNTGELFF. The CDR3 DNA sequence: TGTGCCAGCAGCCCGCGGACAAGGAACACCGGGGAGCTGTTTTTT. Supplemented by reference TRBV5-5 and TRBJ2-2, the full variable domain reads DAGVTQSPTHLIKTRGQQVTLRCSPISGHKSVSWYQQVLGQGPQFIFQYYEKEERGRGNFPDRFSARQFPNYSSELNVNALLLGDSALYLCASSPRTRNTGELFFGEGSRLTVL.

The gene calls are TRBV5-5 and TRBJ1-5; 8 nucleotides line up with TRBD1. CDR1 and CDR2 from the germline V gene are SGHKS and YYEKEE (reference sequence). The CDR3 contains 15 residues. J gave up 5 bases and V 4 bases, and 8 bases lay outside the gene matches. The CDR3 nucleotides are TGTGCCAGCAGCCTTCGCCGGACAGGGCATCAGCCCCAGCATTTT. Its translation: CASSLRRTGHQPQHF.

V and J are TRBV7-3 and TRBJ2-1, with 8 bases identical to TRBD2. After removal of 1 base from V and 2 bases from J, the junction contained 7 bases not matched to a gene. This CDR3 has 17 residues. Germline V gene sequence: CDR1 SGHTA, CDR2 FQGTGA. The CDR3 protein is CASSLRSTGGAYNEQFF. DNA of the CDR3: TGTGCCAGCAGCTTAAGATCAACGGGGGGGGCCTACAATGAGCAGTTCTTC.

The V and J genes are TRBV10-3 and TRBJ2-1, with 7 bases fitting TRBD1. CDR1 is ENHRY and CDR2 is SYGVKD in the germline V gene. The CDR3 is 16 amino acids. The ends lost 1 base at V and 2 bases at J; junction bases unmatched: 5. CDR3 in amino acids: CAISEFPRGTYNEQFF. CDR3 coding DNA: TGTGCCATCAGTGAGTTTCCCAGGGGGACCTACAATGAGCAGTTCTTC.